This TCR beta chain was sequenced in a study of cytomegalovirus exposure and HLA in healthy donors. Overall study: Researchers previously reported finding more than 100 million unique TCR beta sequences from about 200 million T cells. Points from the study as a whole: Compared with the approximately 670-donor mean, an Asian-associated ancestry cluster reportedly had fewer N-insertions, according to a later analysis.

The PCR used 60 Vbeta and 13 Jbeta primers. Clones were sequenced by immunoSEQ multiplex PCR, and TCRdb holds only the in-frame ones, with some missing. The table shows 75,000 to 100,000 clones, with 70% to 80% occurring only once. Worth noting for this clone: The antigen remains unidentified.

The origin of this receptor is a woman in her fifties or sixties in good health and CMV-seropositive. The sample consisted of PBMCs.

DNA of the CDR3: TGTGCCAGCAGTGTAAGGGGCATCGAAAAACTGTTTTTT. Protein product: CASSVRGIEKLFF. The chain carries TRBV6-5 and TRBJ1-4, with D possibly TRBD1 on 5 matching bases. Germline V gene lookup returns CDR1 MNHEY and CDR2 SVGAGI. The CDR3 consists of 13 residues. Trimming stripped 5 bases from V and 8 bases from J, with 12 bases between.